A selection of T cell receptor beta chains follows, all from one sample in a study of early T cells in non-severe SARS-CoV-2 infection. MiXCR, applied by TCRdb to the 5' RACE reads, yields one record per CDR3 protein. Seen here are tens of thousands of distinct CDR3 sequences, approximately 6.7% observed once, and the top ten hold just under 4%. Sequenced material: whole blood. These receptors all stem from an adult who was a healthcare worker with PCR-confirmed SARS-CoV-2 infection or an uninfected control (not recorded which). Each CDR3 is given with its conserved first and last residue. The D gene is left open where the match is weak. A row's size may be missing; if present it is once, few, many or a size class.

TRBV7-6	few	-	TRBJ2-1	TGTGCCAGCAGCTTATTCCCGAGAACTGAGCCCAATGAGCAGTTCTTC	CASSLFPRTEPNEQFF
TRBV3-1	many	-	TRBJ1-5	TGTGCCAGCAGCCAAGGGGTATTCAGGGCGCCGTATAGCAATCAGCCCCAGCATTTT	CASSQGVFRAPYSNQPQHF
TRBV7-2	few	TRBD2	TRBJ2-7	TGTGCCAGCAGCTCCGGCGGTCTGGCGGGGGAACTAAAGGCCTACGAGCAGTACTTC	CASSSGGLAGELKAYEQYF
TRBV18	-	-	TRBJ2-7	TGTGCCAGCTCACCACCTAGGGTGGAGTCCTACGAGCAGTACTTC	CASSPPRVESYEQYF
TRBV28	many	TRBD1	TRBJ1-5	TGTGCCAGCAGGCCGGACAGGGACCACAATCAGCCCCAGCATTTT	CASRPDRDHNQPQHF
TRBV7-2	few	-	TRBJ2-7	TGTGCCAGCAGCCCATCCCAGGGGCGCTACGAGCAGTACTTC	CASSPSQGRYEQYF
TRBV19	many	-	TRBJ1-2	TGTGCCAGTAGTATAGTGGGTAAAAGCTACACCTTC	CASSIVGKSYTF
TRBV7-6	-	-	TRBJ2-5	TGTGCCAGCAGCTTAGGCGGGGGCGAGACCCAGTACTTC	CASSLGGGETQYF
TRBV10-3	few	-	TRBJ1-5	TGTGCCACCCATCAGGGTATTGAACAGCCCCAGCATTTT	CATHQGIEQPQHF
TRBV10-1	few	TRBD2	TRBJ2-1	TGCGCCAGCAGTGAGTCTAAAGGACTAGGTCACAATGAGCAGTTCTTC	CASSESKGLGHNEQFF
TRBV18	-	TRBD1	TRBJ1-2	TGTGCCAGCTCACCAAGGGACAGACGCCCTAACTATGGCTACACCTTC	CASSPRDRRPNYGYTF
TRBV11-2	-	-	TRBJ1-2	TGTGCCAGCGGGGACGAAAGCTACACCTTC	CASGDESYTF
TRBV9	many	-	TRBJ1-2	TGTGCCAGCAGCGTAGAGGGAGTCTATGGCTACACCTTC	CASSVEGVYGYTF